This TCR beta chain was obtained from a study of blood T cells in healthy people across ages. The second PCR ran 7 to 11 cycles with a sample-barcoded 5' primer and J-beta primers. All cDNA molecules were each tagged by a template-switch adaptor with 12 random nucleotides. MiXCR, applied by TCRdb to the 5' RACE reads, yields one record per CDR3 protein. The sample yields about 730,000 distinct CDR3 sequences, roughly 45% seen once. Study outcomes and limitations: Any changes in expanded clonotypes were possibly confounded, as donor CMV status remained unknown.

Sample donors were healthy Caucasian individuals that came from Russia, aged 6 to 90. Comments on this clonotype: Its cognate antigen is unknown.

Germline values: CDR1 SGHKS, CDR2 YYEKEE (reference sequence). The V and J ends lost 0 bases and 2 bases respectively, with 8 bases between them. CDR3 size: 14 residues. The chain recombines TRBV5-5 with TRBJ2-5; a possible D gene is TRBD1 (5 bases). The receptor was isolated from a woman between 55 and 75 years old in good health. The sample comprised blood. The CDR3 DNA sequence: TGTGCCAGCAGCTTGGAGGGGTTTCAAGAGACCCAGTACTTC. This sequence encodes CASSLEGFQETQYF.